This passage covers 17 T cell receptor beta chains from one sample sequenced in a study of shared clonotypes between healthy human individuals. Method: immunoSEQ multiplex PCR; TCRdb's copy keeps in-frame clones and lacks some. This sample has roughly 1 million clones, with under 80% found just once. The specimen sequenced was memory CD4+ T cells sorted from blood. Regarding subset: CD45RA-negative fraction. The receptors were sampled from a man between 18 and 29 years old in good health.

The count of this clone is one. The CDR3 spells CASSPGLAGSTYEQYF. The CDR3 nucleotides read TGTGCCAGCAGCCCAGGCCTAGCGGGATCCACCTACGAGCAGTACTTC. The rearrangement joins TRBV7-9 to TRBJ2-7; 9 bases align to TRBD2. Germline trimming cut 5 bases from V and 2 bases from J; bases unmatched to any gene: 10. Germline CDR1 and CDR2: SEHNR and FQNEAQ (reference sequence). CDR3 length: 16 residues.

In this sample, this clone turned up once. Other DNA sequences in the same sample also yield this CDR3. This chain uses TRBV2 with TRBJ1-1; TRBD1 aligns across 7 bases. CDR3 length equals 13 residues. V shed 4 bases and J 4 bases; nucleotides not matched to a gene: 3. CDR1 is SNHLY and CDR2 is FYNNEI in the germline V gene. CDR3 coding DNA: TGTGCCAGCAGTGGACAGGGAGGCACTGAAGCTTTCTTT. It yields the protein CASSGQGGTEAFF. Supplemented by reference TRBV2 and TRBJ1-1, the full variable domain reads EPEVTQTPSHQVTQMGQEVILRCVPISNHLYFYWYRQILGQKVEFLVSFYNNEISEKSEIFDDQFSVERPDGSNFTLKIRSTKLEDSAMYFCASSGQGGTEAFFGQGTRLTVV.

V usage is TRBV29-1 and J usage is TRBJ1-1, with 7 bases matching TRBD1. Trimming removed 3 bases from V and 5 bases from J; junction bases left unmatched: 9. The CDR3 has 14 amino acids. Germline values: CDR1 SQVTM, CDR2 ANQGSEA. The DNA of the CDR3 is TGCAGCGTTGATCGGGACAGCGGGGGGACTGAAGCTTTCTTT. This sequence encodes CSVDRDSGGTEAFF.

The V and J genes are TRBV7-2 and TRBJ2-1, with D perhaps given as TRBD1 or TRBD2 (6 bases each). The germline CDR1 and CDR2 sequences are SGHTA and FQGNSA. CDR3 length: 14 residues. Trimming took 6 bases from V and 4 from J, leaving 13 bases between them. CDR3 region: CASSIGGMYNEQFF. CDR3 sequence (DNA): TGTGCCAGCAGTATAGGGGGGATGTACAATGAGCAGTTCTTC.

This rearrangement joins TRBV7-9 to TRBJ2-7; TRBD2 might be the D (6 bases). Germline V gives CDR1 SEHNR, CDR2 FQNEAQ (reference sequence). This CDR3 has 15 residues. Trimming pared 5 bases from V and 2 bases from J, leaving 16 bases between. CDR3 nucleotides: TGTGCCAGCAGCCGAAGGGACTTACCTACCTACGAGCAGTACTTC. It encodes CASSRRDLPTYEQYF.

V and J are TRBV30 and TRBJ1-5; 9 bases match TRBD1. The CDR3 length is 15 residues. V lost 1 base, J lost 3 bases, and 4 bases stayed unmatched. Germline CDR1 and CDR2: GTSNPN and SVGIG (reference sequence). The CDR3 region has the DNA TGTGCCTGGAGTGGGGGACAGGGCAACAATCAGCCCCAGCATTTT. It encodes CAWSGGQGNNQPQHF.

This clone appeared a few times. The chain combines TRBV14 with TRBJ1-1; no definite D call. V lost 2 bases, J lost 1 base, and 11 bases lay in between. This CDR3 has 15 amino acids. Germline V gene data show CDR1 as SGHDN and CDR2 as FVKESK. CDR3 sequence: CASSQSDFWNTEAFF. For the CDR3, the DNA is TGTGCCAGCAGCCAAAGCGACTTTTGGAACACTGAAGCTTTCTTT.

The chain uses TRBV6-1 and TRBJ1-4, with 7 positions matching TRBD1. Germline CDR1 is MNHNS and CDR2 is SASEGT. The V segment lost 2 bases and the J segment 3 bases; nucleotides outside the gene matches: 6. The CDR3 spans 16 residues. Here the CDR3 DNA reads TGTGCCAGCAGTGAACATAAGGGACAGTCTAATGAAAAACTGTTTTTT. Protein product: CASSEHKGQSNEKLFF.

J is TRBJ2-7 and V is TRBV10-2; the D is unclear. V lost 2 bases, J lost 3 bases, and 8 bases lay in between. This CDR3 contains 13 residues. Germline lookup yields CDR1 WSHSY and CDR2 SAAADI. In DNA form, the CDR3 reads TGCGCCAGCAGTGAGGACAAAAACTACGAGCAGTACTTC. This sequence encodes CASSEDKNYEQYF.

The genes are TRBV6-6 and TRBJ2-5; 12 bases are a match to TRBD1. This CDR3 spans 13 amino acids. CDR1 MNHNY and CDR2 SVGAGI come from the germline V gene (reference sequence). V trimming: 7 bases; J trimming: 13 bases; junction bases outside the gene matches: 10. The CDR3 here is CASTLGQGADLYF. As DNA, the CDR3 is TGTGCCAGCACCCTGGGACAGGGGGCGGATCTGTACTTC.

The CDR3 DNA follows: TGTGCCAGTAGTGGCTATGCCTTCTATGGCTACACCTTC. Translated: CASSGYAFYGYTF. The genes are TRBV19 and TRBJ1-2; D remains unclear. V was shortened by 5 bases and J by 4 bases, with 11 bases between the two germline ends. CDR3 size: 13 residues. Germline CDR1 LNHDA, CDR2 SQIVND (reference sequence). Variable domain in full (rest from reference TRBV19 and TRBJ1-2): DGGITQSPKYLFRKEGQNVTLSCEQNLNHDAMYWYRQDPGQGLRLIYYSQIVNDFQKGDIAEGYSVSREKKESFPLTVTSAQKNPTAFYLCASSGYAFYGYTFGSGTRLTVV.

This clone was observed a single time. V is TRBV6-1 and J is TRBJ2-5; D uncertain. The CDR3 loop spans 13 amino acids. Trimming took 2 bases from V and 5 from J, leaving 9 bases between them. The germline gives CDR1 MNHNS, CDR2 SASEGT. The CDR3 region is CASSESAWETQYF. CDR3 DNA sequence: TGTGCCAGCAGTGAATCGGCCTGGGAGACCCAGTACTTC.

The V call is TRBV28, the J call TRBJ1-4; 7 bases are a match to TRBD1. V lost 3 bases, J lost 6 bases, and 7 bases stayed unmatched. Germline V lookup: CDR1 MDHEN, CDR2 SYDVKM. The CDR3 extends over 15 amino acids. The CDR3 reads CASSLTSGTDEKLFF. As DNA, the CDR3 is TGTGCCAGCAGTTTGACTTCCGGGACAGATGAAAAACTGTTTTTT.

V and J are TRBV11-2 and TRBJ2-1; no firm D call. Germline V gives CDR1 SGHAT, CDR2 FQNNGV. CDR3 length equals 16 residues. Trimming removed 0 bases from V and 2 bases from J, with 11 bases in between. The CDR3 DNA is TGTGCCAGCAGCTTAGATAGGGCAGTTACCTACAATGAGCAGTTCTTC. Translated, it gives CASSLDRAVTYNEQFF.

In this sample, this clone turned up a few times. This rearrangement joins TRBV4-1 to TRBJ2-1; no firm D call. Germline V CDR1 and CDR2: MGHRA, YSYEKL. V was pared by 1 base and J by 6 bases, with 13 bases between. The CDR3 is made up of 15 amino acids. For the CDR3, the DNA is TGCGCCAGCAGCCAAGCAGTGACCCAATTCAATGAGCAGTTCTTC. Translation: CASSQAVTQFNEQFF.

This rearrangement joins TRBV2 to TRBJ1-5; 10 bases are a match to TRBD1. CDR3 length: 14 amino acids. The germline V gene encodes CDR1 SNHLY and CDR2 FYNNEI. The trim removed 4 bases at V and 6 bases at J, leaving 3 bases unmatched. The CDR3 region is CASSATGGIQPQHF. The CDR3 DNA is TGTGCCAGCAGTGCGACAGGGGGCATTCAGCCCCAGCATTTT.

V gene TRBV15 combines with J gene TRBJ1-1; maybe TRBD1 (5 bases). V lost 2 bases and J lost 7, with 14 bases in between. Looked up from germline, CDR1 is LNHNV and CDR2 is YYDKDF (reference sequence). The length of the CDR3 is 14 residues. For the CDR3, the DNA is TGTGCCACCAGCAGACCCCCGTGGAGGGGTGAAGCTTTCTTT. This encodes CATSRPPWRGEAFF.